The 25 T cell receptor beta chains below come from one sample, sequenced in a study of tumour-infiltrating T cells in Burkitt lymphoma. Assay used: immunoSEQ multiplex PCR; TCRdb lists only in-frame clones, some missing. The sample has thousands of clones, about 84% seen once. The sequenced sample was tumor tissue. These receptor sequences come from a human donor with Burkitt lymphoma.

This chain joins TRBV5-4 and TRBJ1-2, with D unclear. This CDR3 spans 11 amino acids. Germline values: CDR1 SGHNT, CDR2 YYREEE (reference sequence). V shed 4 bases and J shed 3 bases, with 4 bases lying between them. CDR3 in amino acids: CASSSYYGYTF. CDR3 nucleotide sequence: TGTGCCAGCAGCAGTTACTATGGCTACACCTTC.

The rearrangement links TRBV11-2 to TRBJ2-4; D call uncertain. Germline values: CDR1 SGHAT, CDR2 FQNNGV. The CDR3 extends over 14 amino acids. V lost 1 base, J lost 0 bases, and 4 bases lay in between. The CDR3 spells CASSLGGAKNIQYF. CDR3 nucleotides: TGTGCCAGCAGCTTAGGAGGAGCCAAAAACATTCAGTACTTC.

This chain joins TRBV2 and TRBJ2-3; D could derive from TRBD1 or TRBD2 (5 bases each). CDR1 SNHLY and CDR2 FYNNEI come from the germline V gene. The CDR3 extends over 14 amino acids. The V gene lost 4 bases and the J gene lost 4 bases, with 12 bases spanning the gap. DNA of the CDR3: TGTGCCAGCAGTGGTACTAGGGGCCCAGATACGCAGTATTTT. Residues: CASSGTRGPDTQYF.

Details on this clone: As the CDR3 is not closed by the conserved phenylalanine or tryptophan, this likely results from a read error. V gene TRBV13 combines with J gene TRBJ1-2; 11 nucleotides agree with TRBD1. Germline V gives CDR1 PRHDT, CDR2 FYEKMQ (reference sequence). The V segment lost 0 bases and the J segment 4 bases; nucleotides outside the gene matches: 4. The CDR3 is 16 residues long. The CDR3 spells CASSLGGQGAFYGYTL. Written as DNA, the CDR3 is TGTGCCAGCAGCTTAGGCGGACAGGGGGCCTTCTATGGCTACACCCTC.

The chain combines TRBV9 with TRBJ2-7; D call uncertain. CDR1 and CDR2 from the germline V gene are SGDLS and YYNGEE. The CDR3 spans 15 residues. The germline V and J ends were trimmed by 4 bases and 0 bases, with 14 bases remaining between them. The CDR3 spells CASSPSGGPSYEQYF. The CDR3, as DNA: TGTGCCAGCAGCCCCAGTGGCGGACCCTCCTACGAGCAGTACTTC.

In the case of this clone: A junction boundary mismatches the germline segment, possibly from a read error. CDR3 DNA: TGTGCTAGCAGCTCCGAAGGGAATGAGCAGTTCTTC. This translates into CASSSEGNEQFF. The V and J genes are TRBV7-7 and TRBJ2-1, with D unclear. The germline V gene encodes CDR1 SSHAT and CDR2 FNYEAQ (reference sequence). This CDR3 is built from 12 residues.

V is TRBV6-1 and J is TRBJ1-2, with D uncertain. Trimming removed 3 bases at V and 1 base at J, with 12 bases between. The CDR3 is 15 residues long. Germline values: CDR1 MNHNS, CDR2 SASEGT. CDR3 residues: CASSDVTVNNYGYTF. The CDR3 nucleotides are TGTGCCAGCAGTGATGTGACGGTGAATAACTATGGCTACACCTTC.

The chain employs TRBV4-1 and TRBJ2-2; D perhaps matches TRBD2 (6 bases). Germline V gives CDR1 MGHRA, CDR2 YSYEKL. The CDR3 is made up of 16 amino acids. V was clipped by 1 base and J by 0 bases, with 9 bases between them. For the CDR3, the DNA is TGCGCCAGCAGCCAAGCGGGACTGGCGAACACCGGGGAGCTGTTTTTT. It translates to CASSQAGLANTGELFF.

The chain joins TRBV27 to TRBJ2-1; D is uncertain. Trimming pared 4 bases from V and 9 bases from J, leaving 16 bases between. There are 14 residues in the CDR3. Germline values: CDR1 MNHEY, CDR2 SMNVEV (reference sequence). The CDR3 coding sequence is TGTGCCAGCAGTTCTGTCCTAGTCATAGGTGAGCAGTTCTTC. It is translated as CASSSVLVIGEQFF.

This clone was detected once. The chain joins TRBV4-1 to TRBJ1-1; perhaps TRBD1 as D (5 bases). Germline values: CDR1 MGHRA, CDR2 YSYEKL. The CDR3 has 17 amino acids. V was pared by 1 base and J by 2 bases, with 17 bases between. The CDR3 region is CASSQVVIGGRNTEAFF. The CDR3 DNA follows: TGCGCCAGCAGCCAAGTTGTGATCGGGGGAAGAAACACTGAAGCTTTCTTT.

A few counts support this clone. This chain uses TRBV7-9 with TRBJ2-1; 12 bases fit TRBD2. J lost 8 bases, V lost 3 bases, and 5 bases had no gene match. CDR3 length equals 15 residues. Germline V gives CDR1 SEHNR, CDR2 FQNEAQ (reference sequence). The DNA of the CDR3 is TGTGCCAGCAGCTTTAGCCGGACTAGCGGGGATGAGCAGTTCTTC. Its protein product is CASSFSRTSGDEQFF.

This clone was picked up a small number of times. The chain uses TRBV6-5 and TRBJ2-1; no definite D call. CDR1 is MNHEY, CDR2 SVGAGI, per germline. There are 13 residues in the CDR3. V was clipped by 0 bases and J by 6 bases, with 6 bases between them. The CDR3 protein is CASSYSTLNEQFF. In nucleotides, the CDR3 is TGTGCCAGCAGTTACTCGACCCTCAATGAGCAGTTCTTC.

This clone appeared a single time. The rearrangement links TRBV7-2 to TRBJ1-1; no firm D call. Trimming pared 1 base from V and 3 bases from J, leaving 9 bases between. Germline V gives CDR1 SGHTA, CDR2 FQGNSA. CDR3 size: 14 residues. DNA of the CDR3: TGTGCCAGCAGCTTAGGACGAATGGACACTGAAGCTTTCTTT. Protein sequence: CASSLGRMDTEAFF.

This clone was seen once. This rearrangement joins TRBV18 to TRBJ2-5; D is ambiguous. The CDR3 runs to 13 residues. Germline loops: CDR1 KGHSH, CDR2 LQKENI. V lost 3 bases to trimming and J lost 5 bases, with 10 bases between them. The CDR3 protein is CASSPNDPETQYF. CDR3 nucleotides: TGTGCCAGCTCACCTAACGATCCGGAGACCCAGTACTTC. The full variable domain, completed using reference TRBV18 and TRBJ2-5, is NAGVMQNPRHLVRRRGQEARLRCSPMKGHSHVYWYRQLPEEGLKFMVYLQKENIIDESGMPKERFSAEFPKEGPSILRIQQVVRGDSAAYFCASSPNDPETQYFGPGTRLLVL.

This chain joins TRBV7-3 and TRBJ1-2; weak D call: TRBD1 (5 bases). CDR3 length: 14 residues. Trimming left V 4 bases short and J 8 bases short, with 17 bases between. Germline loops: CDR1 SGHTA, CDR2 FQGTGA. This CDR3 is CASSSSAGLGGYTF. In DNA, the CDR3 is TGTGCCAGCAGCTCGTCCGCAGGGTTGGGCGGCTACACCTTC.

J is TRBJ1-5 and V is TRBV9; TRBD1 aligns across 9 bases. The CDR3 length is 14 residues. Germline lookup yields CDR1 SGDLS and CDR2 YYNGEE. The J segment lost 5 bases and the V segment lost 4 bases, leaving 4 bases of the junction unmatched. The DNA of the CDR3 is TGTGCCAGCAGCCATGACAGGGGGGATCAGCCCCAGCATTTT. This gives the protein CASSHDRGDQPQHF.

This chain uses TRBV9 with TRBJ2-1; TRBD2 matches at 7 bases. Germline CDR1 and CDR2: SGDLS and YYNGEE. The CDR3 is 16 amino acids. V dropped 6 bases and J dropped 2; count of bases not matched to a gene: 11. CDR3 residues: CASTPRAGNAYNEQFF. CDR3 coding DNA: TGTGCCAGCACCCCTAGAGCGGGGAACGCCTACAATGAGCAGTTCTTC.

The V gene is TRBV28, the J gene TRBJ2-3; D not certain. V was cut by 5 bases and J by 0 bases, with 15 bases left in between. Germline CDR1 MDHEN, CDR2 SYDVKM. CDR3 size: 16 residues. CDR3 region: CASSPPVRTSTDTQYF. The CDR3 coding sequence is TGTGCCAGCAGTCCCCCCGTACGAACTAGCACAGATACGCAGTATTTT.

This sequence joins TRBV5-1 and TRBJ2-5; the match to TRBD2 covers 11 bases. In germline, CDR1 is SGHRS, CDR2 YFSETQ. The CDR3 length is 15 residues. The J segment lost 7 bases and the V segment lost 3 bases, leaving 8 bases of the junction unmatched. This CDR3 reads CASSSGTSGAGTQYF. The CDR3, as DNA: TGCGCCAGCAGCTCTGGGACTAGCGGAGCGGGGACCCAGTACTTC.

The chain has TRBV7-9 and TRBJ1-4, with D hard to call. The CDR3 loop spans 12 amino acids. Germline V gene lookup returns CDR1 SEHNR and CDR2 FQNEAQ (reference sequence). Trimming pared 1 base from V and 5 bases from J, leaving 2 bases between. In DNA, the CDR3 is TGTGCCAGCAGCTTAGAGAATGAAAAACTGTTTTTT. Amino acids: CASSLENEKLFF.

J is TRBJ1-3 and V is TRBV2; D is unclear. V dropped 4 bases and J dropped 3 bases, with 7 bases sitting between them. The CDR3 sequence is 13 residues long. Germline CDR1 SNHLY, CDR2 FYNNEI. In DNA, the CDR3 is TGTGCCAGCAGTGGGGGAGATGGAAACACCATATATTTT. Amino acids: CASSGGDGNTIYF.

The chain joins TRBV7-2 to TRBJ1-2, with D possibly TRBD1 on 5 matching bases. This CDR3 contains 15 residues. V lost 5 bases and J lost 5, with 18 bases in between. Germline CDR1 and CDR2: SGHTA and FQGNSA. The DNA for the CDR3 is TGTGCCAGCAGCCCGAGAAGGGACGGGCCTTATGGCTACACCTTC. It encodes CASSPRRDGPYGYTF.

Here the CDR3 reads CASSIKVSYEQYF. In nucleotides, the CDR3 is TGTGCCAGTAGTATAAAGGTATCCTACGAGCAGTACTTC. This chain uses TRBV19 with TRBJ2-7; unclear D gene. Trimming stripped 2 bases from V and 1 base from J, with 6 bases between. Germline V gene sequence: CDR1 LNHDA, CDR2 SQIVND (reference sequence). The CDR3 length is 13 residues. Filled out from reference TRBV19 and TRBJ2-7, the complete variable domain reads DGGITQSPKYLFRKEGQNVTLSCEQNLNHDAMYWYRQDPGQGLRLIYYSQIVNDFQKGDIAEGYSVSREKKESFPLTVTSAQKNPTAFYLCASSIKVSYEQYFGPGTRLTVT.

V gene TRBV2 combines with J gene TRBJ2-5, with unresolved D. The CDR3 has 12 amino acids. V lost 4 bases to trimming and J lost 1 base, with 4 bases between them. From germline, CDR1 is SNHLY and CDR2 FYNNEI. The CDR3 nucleotides are TGTGCCAGCAGTGCCCGCCAAGAGACCCAGTACTTC. This sequence encodes CASSARQETQYF.

V is TRBV7-2 and J is TRBJ2-1; D gene ambiguous. Trimming pared 1 base from V and 8 bases from J, leaving 9 bases between. The CDR3 consists of 13 residues. Germline V lookup: CDR1 SGHTA, CDR2 FQGNSA. In DNA form, the CDR3 reads TGTGCCAGCAGCTTAGAAGGATACTATGAGCAGTTCTTC. This sequence encodes CASSLEGYYEQFF. Full variable domain (remainder filled in from reference TRBV7-2 and TRBJ2-1): GAGVSQSPSNKVTEKGKDVELRCDPISGHTALYWYRQSLGQGLEFLIYFQGNSAPDKSGLPSDRFSAERTGGSVSTLTIQRTQQEDSAVYLCASSLEGYYEQFFGPGTRLTVL.